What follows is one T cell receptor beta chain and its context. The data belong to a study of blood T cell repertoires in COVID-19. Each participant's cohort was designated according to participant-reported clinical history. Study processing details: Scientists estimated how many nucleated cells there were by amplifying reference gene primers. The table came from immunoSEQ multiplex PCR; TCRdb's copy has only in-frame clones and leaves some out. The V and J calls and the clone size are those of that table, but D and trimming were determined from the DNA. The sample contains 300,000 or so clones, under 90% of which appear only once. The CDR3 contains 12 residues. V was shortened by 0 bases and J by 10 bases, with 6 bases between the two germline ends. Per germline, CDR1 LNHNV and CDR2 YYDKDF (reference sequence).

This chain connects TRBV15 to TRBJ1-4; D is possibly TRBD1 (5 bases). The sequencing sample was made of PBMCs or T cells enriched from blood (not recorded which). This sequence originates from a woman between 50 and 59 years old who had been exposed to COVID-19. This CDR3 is CATSRDTGKLFF. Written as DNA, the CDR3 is TGTGCCACCAGCAGAGACACAGGAAAACTGTTTTTT. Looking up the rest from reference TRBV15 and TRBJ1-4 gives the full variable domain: DAMVIQNPRYQVTQFGKPVTLSCSQTLNHNVMYWYQQKSSQAPKLLFHYYDKDFNNEADTPDNFQSRRPNTSFCFLDIRSPGLGDTAMYLCATSRDTGKLFFGSGTQLSVL.